The sequence of this TCR beta chain was determined in a study of shared clonotypes between healthy human individuals. TCRdb's copy holds only in-frame clones and misses some; the assay was immunoSEQ multiplex PCR. The sample consists of 450,000 to 550,000 clones, about four fifths of them appearing once. The sample holds many counts of this clone. The germline V and J ends were trimmed by 5 bases and 0 bases, with 7 bases remaining between them. CDR1 is SGHVS and CDR2 is FQNEAQ in the germline V gene. The CDR3 has 13 amino acids. The clonotype was recovered from a woman between 40 and 55 years old in good health. Some clones in this sample may be carry-over from other donors' samples. The sample consisted of PBMCs. V usage is TRBV7-8 and J usage is TRBJ1-1, with a possible D match to TRBD1 (6 bases). The CDR3 reads CASSGQLNTEAFF. For the CDR3, the DNA is TGTGCCAGCAGCGGACAGCTGAACACTGAAGCTTTCTTT.